This T cell receptor (beta chain) originates from a study of T cell responses to AZD1222 COVID-19 vaccine. This clone is a singleton in its sample. The CDR3 contains 14 residues. Between the trimmed V and J ends, which lost 2 bases and 9 bases, there was a span of 11 bases. The germline gives CDR1 MNHEY, CDR2 SMNVEV (reference sequence). Sequencing was performed with immunoSEQ multiplex PCR; in TCRdb, only in-frame clones are kept and a portion is missing. The data show 95,000 to 150,000 clones, around 89% seen once. The sequences come from peripheral blood, collected on day 0 of AZD1222 vaccination. The receptor was derived from an adult in good health. The rearrangement links TRBV27 to TRBJ1-6; D is uncertain. The CDR3: CASSLLIPASPLHF. CDR3 sequence (DNA): TGTGCCAGCAGTTTACTAATTCCGGCTTCACCCCTCCACTTT.